This is a list of T cell receptor beta chains from one sample in a study of T cell changes during pregnancy in multiple sclerosis. Produced via immunoSEQ multiplex PCR; TCRdb's table is partial and in-frame only. The table lists more than 95,000 clones, 93% of them singletons. The material sequenced was peripheral blood, taken after pregnancy. The receptors originated from a female donor with multiple sclerosis, enrolled in a pregnancy study. Each CDR3 is given with its conserved first and last residue. The D gene is left open where the match is weak. Size is stated for part of the rows, as once, few or many counts, or as a class when the clone is expanded.

d_call clone_size j_call v_call cdr3_aa cdr3_nt
- - TRBJ2-7 TRBV4-1 CASSIAGDREQYF TGCGCCAGCAGCATAGCCGGCGACCGGGAGCAGTACTTC
- - TRBJ2-7 TRBV18 CASSPGQGSYEQYF TGTGCCAGCTCACCTGGGCAGGGATCGTACGAGCAGTACTTC
TRBD2 - TRBJ2-3 TRBV2 CASSPGGSGLVPDTQYF TGTGCCAGCAGCCCTGGGGGATCGGGACTAGTCCCAGATACGCAGTATTTT
TRBD1 - TRBJ1-1 TRBV19 CASRDRGNTEAFF TGTGCCAGTAGGGACAGGGGGAACACTGAAGCTTTCTTT
- - TRBJ1-2 TRBV7-9 CASSSTRDIDNYGYTF TGTGCCAGCAGCTCTACCCGGGACATCGACAACTATGGCTACACCTTC
TRBD1 - TRBJ2-5 TRBV5-1 CASRHTGGRETQYF TGCGCCAGCAGGCATACAGGGGGCCGGGAGACCCAGTACTTC
- - TRBJ1-1 TRBV29-1 CSVADAEAFF TGCAGCGTCGCAGATGCTGAAGCTTTCTTT
TRBD1 - TRBJ2-1 TRBV2 CASSERDRGLDEQFF TGTGCCAGCAGTGAACGGGACAGGGGGCTCGATGAGCAGTTCTTC
TRBD2 - TRBJ2-3 TRBV27 CASSRGTSGIGTDTQYF TGTGCCAGCAGCCGGGGGACTAGCGGGATAGGGACAGATACGCAGTATTTT
- - TRBJ2-7 TRBV28 CASSLAPTGEYF TGTGCCAGCAGTTTAGCCCCAACCGGGGAGTACTTC
- few TRBJ1-1 TRBV19 CASSIIGDTEAFF TGTGCCAGTAGTATTATAGGGGATACTGAAGCTTTCTTT